This TCR beta chain was identified in a study of Tregs in tolerant kidney transplant recipients. Across the whole study: Mixed chimerism was transient after nonmyeloablative marrow transplants from related graft donors.

Looked up from germline, CDR1 is SGHVS and CDR2 is FQNEAQ. Trimming removed 5 bases from V and 11 bases from J, with 10 bases in between. CDR3 length equals 12 residues. Assay used: immunoSEQ multiplex PCR; TCRdb lists only in-frame clones, some missing. In the table there are fewer than 100,000 clones, approximately 93% of which are singletons. The source material was CD4+ T cells from blood, sampled before the transplant. This clonotype was obtained from a human donor who received a combined kidney and bone marrow transplant. This rearrangement joins TRBV7-8 to TRBJ1-6; D might be TRBD1 (5 bases). In nucleotides, the CDR3 is TGTGCCAGCAGCCGTAGACAGACACCCCTCCACTTT. This sequence encodes CASSRRQTPLHF.